This T cell receptor (beta chain) comes out of a study of cytomegalovirus exposure and HLA in healthy donors. The PCR was carried out with 60 Vbeta primers and 13 Jbeta primers. Using immunoSEQ multiplex PCR, the repertoire was profiled, and TCRdb retains in-frame clones only, with some absent. The sample records roughly 170,000 clones, 84% being singletons. CDR1 is MNHNY and CDR2 is SVGAGI in the germline V gene (reference sequence). Unmatched junction bases numbered 7, after V lost 2 bases and J lost 5 bases. This CDR3 comprises 15 residues. The TCR sequence derives from a man younger than 40 in good health and CMV-seronegative. The chain joins TRBV6-6 to TRBJ2-5; 8 bases agree with TRBD2. The sequenced sample consisted of PBMCs. This CDR3 is CASSYDRGGGETQYF. In DNA, the CDR3 is TGTGCCAGCAGTTACGACCGGGGGGGTGGGGAGACCCAGTACTTC.